This T cell receptor beta chain was retrieved from a study of T cells in Graves' hyperthyroidism and ophthalmopathy. This clonotype was found a few times. This CDR3 contains 13 residues. The V gene end was trimmed by 6 bases and the J gene end by 15 bases; junction bases not matched to a gene: 14. Germline CDR1 reads SNHLY; CDR2 reads FYNNEI. Amplification yielded TCR beta CDR3 regions, with RNA transcripts as the source. TCR CDR3 underwent first-round RT-PCR with the HTBI primer set. TCRdb processed the multiplex PCR reads anew with MiXCR; each CDR3 protein has one entry. This table has roughly 550,000 distinct CDR3 sequences, about 16% appearing once.

Sequenced input: blood. This receptor was taken from a woman aged 25-40 years with Graves' ophthalmopathy. V is TRBV2 and J is TRBJ2-1, with 7 bases fitting TRBD2. CDR3 DNA: TGTGCCAGCAGAGGTTTGGCGGGAGTCGGTTTGTTCTTC. Encoded protein: CASRGLAGVGLFF.